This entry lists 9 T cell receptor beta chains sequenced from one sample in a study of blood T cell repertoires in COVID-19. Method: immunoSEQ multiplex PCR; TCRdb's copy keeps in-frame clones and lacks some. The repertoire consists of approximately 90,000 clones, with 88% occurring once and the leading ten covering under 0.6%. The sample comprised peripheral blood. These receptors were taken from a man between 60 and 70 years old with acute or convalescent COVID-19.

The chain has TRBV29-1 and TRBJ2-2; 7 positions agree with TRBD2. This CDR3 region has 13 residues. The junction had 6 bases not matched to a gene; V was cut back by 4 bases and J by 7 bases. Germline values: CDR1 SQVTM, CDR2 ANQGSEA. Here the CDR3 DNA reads TGCAGCGTTGTTCCGGGAGGAGGCGGGGAGCTGTTTTTT. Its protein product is CSVVPGGGGELFF.

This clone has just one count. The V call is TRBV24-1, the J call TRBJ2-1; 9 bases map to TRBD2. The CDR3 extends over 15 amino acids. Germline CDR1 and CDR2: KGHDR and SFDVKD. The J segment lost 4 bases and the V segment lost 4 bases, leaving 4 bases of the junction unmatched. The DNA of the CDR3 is TGTGCCACCAGTGAGACTAGCGGAAGATACAATGAGCAGTTCTTC. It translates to CATSETSGRYNEQFF.

The chain's CDR3 is CSVELDKNQPQHF. The CDR3, as DNA: TGCAGCGTTGAACTCGACAAAAATCAGCCCCAGCATTTT. This rearrangement joins TRBV29-1 to TRBJ1-5; D call uncertain. This CDR3 contains 13 residues. V dropped 2 bases and J dropped 4 bases, with 9 bases sitting between them. Germline CDR1 reads SQVTM; CDR2 reads ANQGSEA.

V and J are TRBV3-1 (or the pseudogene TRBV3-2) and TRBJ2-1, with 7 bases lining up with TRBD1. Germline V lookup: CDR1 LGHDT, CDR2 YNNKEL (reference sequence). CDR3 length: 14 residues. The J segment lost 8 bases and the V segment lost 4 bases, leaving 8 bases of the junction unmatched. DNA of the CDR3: TGTGCCAGCAGCCGACAGGGAAGTGGCGATGAGCAGTTCTTC. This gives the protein CASSRQGSGDEQFF.

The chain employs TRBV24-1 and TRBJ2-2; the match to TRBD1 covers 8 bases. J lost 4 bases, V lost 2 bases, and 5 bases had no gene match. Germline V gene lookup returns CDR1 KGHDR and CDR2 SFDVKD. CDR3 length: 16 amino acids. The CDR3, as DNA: TGTGCCACCAGTGATTCGATGACAGGGGCCACCGGGGAGCTGTTTTTT. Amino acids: CATSDSMTGATGELFF.

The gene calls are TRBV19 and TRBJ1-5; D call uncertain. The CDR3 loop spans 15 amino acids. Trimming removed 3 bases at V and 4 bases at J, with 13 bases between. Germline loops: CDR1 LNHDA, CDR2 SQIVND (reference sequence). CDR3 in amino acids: CASSIAPRSNQPQHF. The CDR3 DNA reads TGTGCCAGTAGTATTGCCCCAAGGAGTAATCAGCCCCAGCATTTT.

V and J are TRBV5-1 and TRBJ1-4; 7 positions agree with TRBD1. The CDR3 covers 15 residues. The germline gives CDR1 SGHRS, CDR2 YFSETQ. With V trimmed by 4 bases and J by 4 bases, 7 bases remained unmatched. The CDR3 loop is CASSRDRQVNEKLFF. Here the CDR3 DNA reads TGCGCCAGCAGCCGGGACAGACAGGTTAATGAAAAACTGTTTTTT.

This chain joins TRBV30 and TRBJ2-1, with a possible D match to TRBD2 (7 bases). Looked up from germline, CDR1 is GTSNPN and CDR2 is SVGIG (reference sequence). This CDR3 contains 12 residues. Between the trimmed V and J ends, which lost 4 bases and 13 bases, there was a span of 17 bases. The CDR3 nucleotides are TGTGCCTGGACCCAGGGAGGGGGGAGACAGTTCTTC. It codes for CAWTQGGGRQFF.

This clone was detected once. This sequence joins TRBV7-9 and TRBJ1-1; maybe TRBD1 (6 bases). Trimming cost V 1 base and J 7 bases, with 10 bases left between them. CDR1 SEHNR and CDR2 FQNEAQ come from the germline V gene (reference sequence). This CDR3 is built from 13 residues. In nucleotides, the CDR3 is TGTGCCAGCAGCTTAGGTCAGGGGTTTGAAGCTTTCTTT. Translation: CASSLGQGFEAFF.